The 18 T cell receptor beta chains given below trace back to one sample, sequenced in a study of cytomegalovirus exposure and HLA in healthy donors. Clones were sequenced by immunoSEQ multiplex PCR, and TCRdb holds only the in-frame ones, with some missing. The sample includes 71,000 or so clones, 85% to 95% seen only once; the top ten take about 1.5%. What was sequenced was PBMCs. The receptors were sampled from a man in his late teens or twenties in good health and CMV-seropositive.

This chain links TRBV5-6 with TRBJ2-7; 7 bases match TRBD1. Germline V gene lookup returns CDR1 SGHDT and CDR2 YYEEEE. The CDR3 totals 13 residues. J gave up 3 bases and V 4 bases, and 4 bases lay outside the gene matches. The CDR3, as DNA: TGTGCCAGCAGCGGGGGACAGAGCTACGAGCAGTACTTC. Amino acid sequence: CASSGGQSYEQYF. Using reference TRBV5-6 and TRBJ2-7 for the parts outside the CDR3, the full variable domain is DAGVTQSPTHLIKTRGQQVTLRCSPKSGHDTVSWYQQALGQGPQFIFQYYEEEERQRGNFPDRFSGHQFPNYSSELNVNALLLGDSALYLCASSGGQSYEQYFGPGTRLTVT.

CDR3 in DNA: TGTGCCAGCAGCAAAGTTAATGTAGGAGCGGGGGACATCCAAGAGACCCAGTACTTC. The encoded protein is CASSKVNVGAGDIQETQYF. V usage is TRBV21-1 and J usage is TRBJ2-5; TRBD2, as called in the table, went unchecked against the DNA. TRBV21-1 is flagged as a pseudogene. This CDR3 is 19 amino acids long.

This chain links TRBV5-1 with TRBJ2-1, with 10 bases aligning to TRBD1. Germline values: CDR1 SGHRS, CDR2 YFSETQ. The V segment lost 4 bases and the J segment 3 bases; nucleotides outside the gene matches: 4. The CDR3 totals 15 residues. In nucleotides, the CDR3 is TGCGCCAGCAGCCGGGACAGGGGAGGCTACAATGAGCAGTTCTTC. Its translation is CASSRDRGGYNEQFF.

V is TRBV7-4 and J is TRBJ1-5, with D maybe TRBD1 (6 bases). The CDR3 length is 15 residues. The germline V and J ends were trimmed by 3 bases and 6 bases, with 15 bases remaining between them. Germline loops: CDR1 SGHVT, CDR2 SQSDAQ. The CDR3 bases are TGTGCCAGCAGCTTTAGGGGGGGCTCTGGTCAGCCCCAGCATTTT. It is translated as CASSFRGGSGQPQHF.

CDR3 amino acids: CASGLDLAYGRQKYAEQPQHF. The DNA of the CDR3 is TGTGCTAGTGGTTTGGACCTCGCCTACGGACGACAGAAGTATGCAGAGCAGCCCCAGCATTTT. V usage is TRBV12-5 and J usage is TRBJ1-5, with D perhaps matching TRBD1 (5 bases). Germline-derived CDR1 and CDR2 are LGHNT and FRNRAP. The CDR3 is 21 residues long. The V gene lost 1 base and the J gene lost 7 bases, with 32 bases spanning the gap. The full variable domain, in which reference TRBV12-5 and TRBJ1-5 provide the parts outside the CDR3, is DARVTQTPRHKVTEMGQEVTMRCQPILGHNTVFWYRQTMMQGLELLAYFRNRAPLDDSGMPKDRFSAEMPDATLATLKIQPSEPRDSAVYFCASGLDLAYGRQKYAEQPQHFGDGTRLSIL.

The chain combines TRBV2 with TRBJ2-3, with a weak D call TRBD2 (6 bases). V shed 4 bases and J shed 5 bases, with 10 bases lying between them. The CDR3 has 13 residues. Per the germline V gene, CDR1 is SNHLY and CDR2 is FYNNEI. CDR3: CASSGLDQDTQYF. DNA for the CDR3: TGTGCCAGCAGTGGACTAGATCAAGATACGCAGTATTTT.

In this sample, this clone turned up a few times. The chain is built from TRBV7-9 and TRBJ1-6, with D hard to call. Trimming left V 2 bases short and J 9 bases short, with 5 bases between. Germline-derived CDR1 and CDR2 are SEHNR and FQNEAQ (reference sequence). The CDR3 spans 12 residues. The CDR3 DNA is TGTGCCAGCAGCTTAACTAGTTCACCCCTCCACTTT. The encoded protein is CASSLTSSPLHF.

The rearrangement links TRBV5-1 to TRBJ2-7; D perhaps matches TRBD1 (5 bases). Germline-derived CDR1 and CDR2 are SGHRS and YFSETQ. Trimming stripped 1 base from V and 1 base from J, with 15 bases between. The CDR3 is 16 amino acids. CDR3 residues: CASSLRFGQGSYEQYF. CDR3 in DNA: TGCGCCAGCAGCTTGCGGTTTGGTCAGGGTTCCTACGAGCAGTACTTC.

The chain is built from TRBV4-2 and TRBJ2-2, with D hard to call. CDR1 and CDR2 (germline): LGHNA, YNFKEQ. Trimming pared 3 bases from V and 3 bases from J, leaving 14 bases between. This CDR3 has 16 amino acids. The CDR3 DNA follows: TGTGCCAGCAGCCAGCCAACCCAGGTTGACACCGGGGAGCTGTTTTTT. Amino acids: CASSQPTQVDTGELFF.

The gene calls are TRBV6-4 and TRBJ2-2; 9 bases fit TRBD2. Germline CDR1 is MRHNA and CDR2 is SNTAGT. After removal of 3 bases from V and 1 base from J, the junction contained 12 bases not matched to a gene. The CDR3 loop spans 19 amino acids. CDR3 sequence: CASSESIGSGGVNTGELFF. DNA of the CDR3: TGTGCCAGCAGTGAAAGTATTGGTAGCGGGGGCGTGAACACCGGGGAGCTGTTTTTT.

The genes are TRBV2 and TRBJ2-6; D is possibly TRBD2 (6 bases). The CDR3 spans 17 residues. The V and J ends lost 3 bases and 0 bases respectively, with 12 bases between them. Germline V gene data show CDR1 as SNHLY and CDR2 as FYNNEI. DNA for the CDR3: TGTGCCAGCAGTGAGGGGGGACGGCGCTCTGGGGCCAACGTCCTGACTTTC. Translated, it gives CASSEGGRRSGANVLTF. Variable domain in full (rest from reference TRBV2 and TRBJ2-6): EPEVTQTPSHQVTQMGQEVILRCVPISNHLYFYWYRQILGQKVEFLVSFYNNEISEKSEIFDDQFSVERPDGSNFTLKIRSTKLEDSAMYFCASSEGGRRSGANVLTFGAGSRLTVL.

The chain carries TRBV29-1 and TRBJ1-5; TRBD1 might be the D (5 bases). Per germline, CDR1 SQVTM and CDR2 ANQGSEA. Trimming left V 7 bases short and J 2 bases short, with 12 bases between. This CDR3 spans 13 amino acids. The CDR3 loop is CSAGEGGNQPQHF. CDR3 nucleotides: TGCAGCGCGGGGGAAGGAGGCAATCAGCCCCAGCATTTT. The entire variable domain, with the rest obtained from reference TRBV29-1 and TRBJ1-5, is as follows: SAVISQKPSRDICQRGTSLTIQCQVDSQVTMMFWYRQQPGQSLTLIATANQGSEATYESGFVIDKFPISRPNLTFSTLTVSNMSPEDSSIYLCSAGEGGNQPQHFGDGTRLSIL.

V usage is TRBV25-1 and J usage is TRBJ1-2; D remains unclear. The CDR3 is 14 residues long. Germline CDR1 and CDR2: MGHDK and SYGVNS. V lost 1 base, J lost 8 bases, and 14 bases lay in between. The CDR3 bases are TGTGCCAGCAGTGAATGGGGTGGGGAGAGAGGCTACACCTTC. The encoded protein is CASSEWGGERGYTF.

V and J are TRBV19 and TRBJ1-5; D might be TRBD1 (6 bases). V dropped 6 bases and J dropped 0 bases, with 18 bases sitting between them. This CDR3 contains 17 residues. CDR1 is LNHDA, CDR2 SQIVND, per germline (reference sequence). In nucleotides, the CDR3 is TGTGCCAGTAGCCCCGCAGGGACAAGTTATAGCAATCAGCCCCAGCATTTT. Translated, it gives CASSPAGTSYSNQPQHF.

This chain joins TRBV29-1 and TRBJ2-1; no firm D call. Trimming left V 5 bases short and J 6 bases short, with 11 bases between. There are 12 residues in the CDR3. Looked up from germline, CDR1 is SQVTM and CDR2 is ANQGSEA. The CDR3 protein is CSVLGSGNEQFF. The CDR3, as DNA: TGCAGCGTTCTCGGTTCAGGCAATGAGCAGTTCTTC.

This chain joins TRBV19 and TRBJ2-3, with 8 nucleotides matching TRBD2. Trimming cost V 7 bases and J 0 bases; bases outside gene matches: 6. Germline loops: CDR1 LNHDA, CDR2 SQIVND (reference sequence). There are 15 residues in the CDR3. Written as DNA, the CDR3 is TGTGCCAGTAAGCGGGGGAAACTGAGCACAGATACGCAGTATTTT. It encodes CASKRGKLSTDTQYF.

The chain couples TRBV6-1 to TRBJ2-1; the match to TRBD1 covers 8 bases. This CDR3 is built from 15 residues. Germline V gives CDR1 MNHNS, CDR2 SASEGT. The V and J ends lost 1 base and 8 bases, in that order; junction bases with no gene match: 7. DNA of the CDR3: TGTGCCAGCAGTGAAGATCCCAGGGGGCTGGATGAGCAGTTCTTC. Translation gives CASSEDPRGLDEQFF.

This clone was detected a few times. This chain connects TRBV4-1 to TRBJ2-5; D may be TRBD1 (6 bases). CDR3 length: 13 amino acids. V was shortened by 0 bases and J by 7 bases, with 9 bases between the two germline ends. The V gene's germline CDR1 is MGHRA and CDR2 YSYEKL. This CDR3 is CASSQEVGGTQYF. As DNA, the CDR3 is TGCGCCAGCAGCCAAGAGGTAGGGGGGACCCAGTACTTC.